The 21 T cell receptor beta chains below come from one sample, sequenced in a study of blood T cell repertoires in COVID-19. The table came from immunoSEQ multiplex PCR; TCRdb's copy has only in-frame clones and leaves some out. The table has about 86,000 clones, approximately 80% seen once. Material for sequencing was peripheral blood. The receptors here all came from an elderly woman with active or convalescent COVID-19.

The chain has TRBV9 and TRBJ2-2; no clear D. Germline V gene data show CDR1 as SGDLS and CDR2 as YYNGEE. V lost 0 bases and J 0 bases, leaving 9 bases between the germline ends. The CDR3 has 16 amino acids. CDR3 sequence (DNA): TGTGCCAGCAGCGTAGGAGGTGGATCGAACACCGGGGAGCTGTTTTTT. Translation: CASSVGGGSNTGELFF. Using reference TRBV9 and TRBJ2-2 for the parts outside the CDR3, the full variable domain is DSGVTQTPKHLITATGQRVTLRCSPRSGDLSVYWYQQSLDQGLQFLIQYYNGEERAKGNILERFSAQQFPDLHSELNLSSLELGDSALYFCASSVGGGSNTGELFFGEGSRLTVL.

This clone turned up a few times. This chain joins TRBV19 and TRBJ2-3, with D tentatively TRBD2 (7 bases). The V end was cut by 6 bases, the J end by 0 bases, with 22 bases between. Germline CDR1 and CDR2: LNHDA and SQIVND (reference sequence). The CDR3 sequence is 18 residues long. The CDR3 reads CASSGGLTGSPSTDTQYF. For the CDR3, the DNA is TGTGCCAGTAGCGGGGGGCTCACAGGCTCCCCTAGCACAGATACGCAGTATTTT.

The chain links TRBV2 to TRBJ2-3; 7 bases are shared with TRBD2. The CDR3 is 17 residues long. The germline V gene has CDR1 SNHLY and CDR2 FYNNEI. Germline trimming cut 0 bases from V and 2 bases from J; bases unmatched to any gene: 8. The CDR3, as DNA: TGTGCCAGCAGTGAAGCCGGAAGCGGGGACCCCACAGATACGCAGTATTTT. Translation gives CASSEAGSGDPTDTQYF.

The V and J genes are TRBV24-1 and TRBJ2-5, with D perhaps TRBD1 (6 bases). Trimming shortened V by 5 bases and J by 5 bases, and 20 bases separated the two germline ends. The CDR3 has 16 residues. CDR1 and CDR2 (germline): KGHDR, SFDVKD. The CDR3 region has the DNA TGTGCCACCAGTGGAAGGGCAGACAGGCTATGGGAGACCCAGTACTTC. It translates to CATSGRADRLWETQYF.

This clone is a singleton in its sample. V is TRBV19 and J is TRBJ2-1; possibly TRBD1 for D (5 bases). Germline CDR1 and CDR2: LNHDA and SQIVND (reference sequence). V was shortened by 3 bases and J by 12 bases, with 21 bases between the two germline ends. CDR3 length: 15 amino acids. This CDR3 is CASSMWGGELTSQFF. The CDR3 DNA is TGTGCCAGTAGTATGTGGGGCGGCGAATTGACCTCGCAGTTCTTC.

This rearrangement joins TRBV5-4 to TRBJ1-2; 9 bases line up with TRBD1. This CDR3 contains 15 residues. In germline, CDR1 is SGHNT, CDR2 YYREEE (reference sequence). J gave up 8 bases and V 0 bases, and 8 bases lay outside the gene matches. The CDR3 spells CASSLVGQGSRGYTF. The CDR3 region has the DNA TGTGCCAGCAGCTTGGTGGGACAGGGCTCAAGGGGCTACACCTTC.

The rearrangement links TRBV20-1 to TRBJ1-2; D uncertain. CDR3 length: 10 residues. Germline CDR1 DFQATT, CDR2 SNEGSKA (reference sequence). V dropped 5 bases and J dropped 8 bases, with 9 bases sitting between them. CDR3 DNA: TGCAGTGCTCCGAAAGAGGGCTACACCTTC. The encoded protein is CSAPKEGYTF.

The genes are TRBV11-3 and TRBJ1-1, with 8 nucleotides matching TRBD1. CDR1 is SGHNT, CDR2 YENEEA, per germline. V lost 2 bases and J lost 0; bases outside the gene matches: 2. CDR3 size: 15 residues. In DNA form, the CDR3 reads TGTGCCAGCAGCTTACGGGACAGGATGAACACTGAAGCTTTCTTT. Residues: CASSLRDRMNTEAFF.

The gene calls are TRBV7-2 and TRBJ2-1, with TRBD1 identical over 8 bases. The CDR3 extends over 15 amino acids. Germline V lookup: CDR1 SGHTA, CDR2 FQGNSA. Losses at the gene ends were 5 bases for V and 1 base for J; bases not matched to a gene: 4. The CDR3 loop is CASSQDRGSYNEQFF. The CDR3 DNA reads TGTGCCAGCAGCCAAGACAGGGGTTCCTACAATGAGCAGTTCTTC.

With respect to this clone: Additional DNA sequences in this sample encode the identical CDR3. The V gene is TRBV18, the J gene TRBJ1-3; TRBD1 matches 9 bases. The CDR3 loop spans 16 amino acids. In germline, CDR1 is KGHSH, CDR2 LQKENI. Germline trimming cut 2 bases from V and 2 bases from J; bases unmatched to any gene: 4. CDR3 DNA: TGTGCCAGCTCACCAACGGGACAGGGAACTGGAAACACCATATATTTT. Protein sequence: CASSPTGQGTGNTIYF.

The CDR3 loop is CASSVGGGQTYEQYF. The CDR3 bases are TGTGCCAGCAGCGTAGGTGGGGGACAGACCTACGAGCAGTACTTC. The chain recombines TRBV9 with TRBJ2-7, with 7 bases matching TRBD1. V lost 0 bases and J lost 2; bases outside the gene matches: 5. The CDR3 runs to 15 residues. Germline loops: CDR1 SGDLS, CDR2 YYNGEE.

V gene TRBV12-3 or TRBV12-4 combines with J gene TRBJ2-7, with a possible D match to TRBD2 (6 bases). The ends were cut back, 6 bases at V and 4 bases at J, with 10 bases in the middle. The CDR3 spans 12 residues. The CDR3 nucleotides read TGTGCCAGCAGCGGGACTCGGTACGAGCAGTACTTC. Protein product: CASSGTRYEQYF.

The CDR3 nucleotides read TGTGCCAGCAGTTCGCCGGGACAGGGGAACTATGGCTACACCTTC. Translated, it gives CASSSPGQGNYGYTF. The chain links TRBV6-5 to TRBJ1-2; 10 bases are shared with TRBD1. The germline V gene encodes CDR1 MNHEY and CDR2 SVGAGI. There are 15 residues in the CDR3. The V gene end was trimmed by 4 bases and the J gene end by 2 bases; junction bases not matched to a gene: 4.

This clone occurred a few times. The gene calls are TRBV6-1 and TRBJ1-5, with 9 nucleotides matching TRBD1. J lost 9 bases, V lost 0 bases, and 18 bases had no gene match. Germline assignment: CDR1 MNHNS and CDR2 SASEGT. The CDR3 is 19 residues long. The CDR3 coding sequence is TGTGCCAGCAGTGAAGCGCTTCTGGAGACAGGGGGTCCGGGGAGGCCCCAGCATTTT. Protein sequence: CASSEALLETGGPGRPQHF.

There are a few counts of this clone. CDR3 sequence (DNA): TGTGCCTGGAGTGTTGGCCAGGGGTATAATTCACCCCTCCACTTT. It encodes CAWSVGQGYNSPLHF. J is TRBJ1-6 and V is TRBV30; TRBD1 is a possible D gene (6 bases). The length of the CDR3 is 15 residues. Germline V gene lookup returns CDR1 GTSNPN and CDR2 SVGIG (reference sequence). V gave up 0 bases and J gave up 4 bases, with 10 bases separating them.

About this clone itself: This sample includes further DNA sequences coding for the same CDR3. The rearrangement links TRBV30 to TRBJ2-3; D uncertain. Trimming cost V 1 base and J 0 bases, with 8 bases left between them. The CDR3 is 14 residues long. In germline, CDR1 is GTSNPN, CDR2 SVGIG (reference sequence). CDR3 amino acids: CAWSATTSTDTQYF. The CDR3 region has the DNA TGTGCCTGGAGTGCGACAACTAGCACAGATACGCAGTATTTT.

V and J are TRBV5-1 and TRBJ2-7; 7 bases map to TRBD2. V shed 1 base, J shed 3 bases, and the junction held 1 base outside the gene matches. The germline V gene encodes CDR1 SGHRS and CDR2 YFSETQ. The CDR3 totals 13 residues. CDR3 bases: TGCGCCAGCAGCTTGCGGGGGGACTACGAGCAGTACTTC. As protein: CASSLRGDYEQYF.

The chain joins TRBV18 to TRBJ2-1, with 7 positions matching TRBD1. The CDR3 runs to 13 residues. CDR1 and CDR2 from the germline V gene are KGHSH and LQKENI. The V and J ends lost 3 bases and 8 bases, in that order; junction bases with no gene match: 4. CDR3 amino acids: CASSPTQGHEQFF. The CDR3 coding sequence is TGTGCCAGCTCACCGACACAGGGGCATGAGCAGTTCTTC.

This clone was counted a single time. The V call is TRBV18, the J call TRBJ2-7, with a possible D match to TRBD1 (5 bases). Trimming took off 5 bases at V and 3 bases at J, with 11 bases between the two ends. CDR3 length equals 13 residues. The V gene's germline CDR1 is KGHSH and CDR2 LQKENI. As DNA, the CDR3 is TGTGCCAGCTCAGCATACCAGGGCTACGAGCAGTACTTC. This sequence encodes CASSAYQGYEQYF.

This rearrangement joins TRBV11-2 to TRBJ2-7; D gene uncertain. Trimming took 4 bases from V and 0 from J, leaving 10 bases between them. The CDR3 is 14 amino acids. Germline CDR1 SGHAT, CDR2 FQNNGV. Written as DNA, the CDR3 is TGTGCCAGCAGCTCGCGACTGAGCTCCTACGAGCAGTACTTC. Amino acid sequence: CASSSRLSSYEQYF. Full variable domain (outside the CDR3, taken from reference TRBV11-2 and TRBJ2-7): EAGVAQSPRYKIIEKRQSVAFWCNPISGHATLYWYQQILGQGPKLLIQFQNNGVVDDSQLPKDRFSAERLKGVDSTLKIQPAKLEDSAVYLCASSSRLSSYEQYFGPGTRLTVT.

The CDR3 spells CASSLGSRVSNQPQHF. The DNA for the CDR3 is TGTGCCAGCAGCTTAGGATCCAGGGTCAGCAATCAGCCCCAGCATTTT. The V gene is TRBV7-2, the J gene TRBJ1-5, with TRBD1 as a possible D gene (5 bases). Germline V gene sequence: CDR1 SGHTA, CDR2 FQGNSA. The CDR3 is 16 amino acids. The V and J ends lost 1 base and 1 base respectively, with 11 bases between them.